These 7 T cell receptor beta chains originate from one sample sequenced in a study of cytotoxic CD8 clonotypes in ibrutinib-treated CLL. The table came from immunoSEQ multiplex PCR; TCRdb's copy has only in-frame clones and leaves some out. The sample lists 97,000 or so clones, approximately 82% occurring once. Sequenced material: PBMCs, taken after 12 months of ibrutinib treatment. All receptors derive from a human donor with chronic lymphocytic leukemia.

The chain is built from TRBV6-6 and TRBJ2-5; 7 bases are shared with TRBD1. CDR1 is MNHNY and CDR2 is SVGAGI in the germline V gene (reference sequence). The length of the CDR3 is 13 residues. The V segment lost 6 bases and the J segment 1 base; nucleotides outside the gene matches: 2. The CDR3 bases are TGTGCCAGCAGCCGACAGGGCCAAGAGACCCAGTACTTC. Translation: CASSRQGQETQYF.

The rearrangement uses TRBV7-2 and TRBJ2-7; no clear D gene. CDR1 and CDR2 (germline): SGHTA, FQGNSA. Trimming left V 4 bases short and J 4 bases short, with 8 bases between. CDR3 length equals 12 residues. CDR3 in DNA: TGTGCCAGCAGCTCCCAGGCTTACGAGCAGTACTTC. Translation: CASSSQAYEQYF.

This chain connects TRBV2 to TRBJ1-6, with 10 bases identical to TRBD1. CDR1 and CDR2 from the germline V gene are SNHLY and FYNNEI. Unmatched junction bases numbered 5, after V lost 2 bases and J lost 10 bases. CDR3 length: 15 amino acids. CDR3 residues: CASSEWGTGASPLHF. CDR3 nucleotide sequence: TGTGCCAGCAGTGAATGGGGGACAGGGGCCTCACCCCTCCACTTT.

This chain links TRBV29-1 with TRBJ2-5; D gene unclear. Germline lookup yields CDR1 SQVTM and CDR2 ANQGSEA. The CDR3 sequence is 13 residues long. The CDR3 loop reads CSVEVPSQETQYF. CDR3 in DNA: TGCAGTGTAGAAGTCCCCTCCCAAGAGACCCAGTACTTC.

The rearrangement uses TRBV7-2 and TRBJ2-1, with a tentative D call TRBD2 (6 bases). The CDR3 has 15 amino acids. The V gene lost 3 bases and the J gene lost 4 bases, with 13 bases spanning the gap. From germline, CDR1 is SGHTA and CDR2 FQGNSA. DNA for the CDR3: TGTGCCAGCAGCTTGGAAGGACTACCTTACAATGAGCAGTTCTTC. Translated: CASSLEGLPYNEQFF.

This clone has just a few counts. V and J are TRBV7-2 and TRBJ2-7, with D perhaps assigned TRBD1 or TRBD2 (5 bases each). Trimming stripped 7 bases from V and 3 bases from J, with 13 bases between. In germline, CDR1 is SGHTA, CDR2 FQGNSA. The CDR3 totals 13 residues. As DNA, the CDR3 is TGTGCCAGCACCAGGGACCTAGGCTACGAGCAGTACTTC. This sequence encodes CASTRDLGYEQYF. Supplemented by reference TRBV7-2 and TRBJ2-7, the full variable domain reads GAGVSQSPSNKVTEKGKDVELRCDPISGHTALYWYRQSLGQGLEFLIYFQGNSAPDKSGLPSDRFSAERTGGSVSTLTIQRTQQEDSAVYLCASTRDLGYEQYFGPGTRLTVT.

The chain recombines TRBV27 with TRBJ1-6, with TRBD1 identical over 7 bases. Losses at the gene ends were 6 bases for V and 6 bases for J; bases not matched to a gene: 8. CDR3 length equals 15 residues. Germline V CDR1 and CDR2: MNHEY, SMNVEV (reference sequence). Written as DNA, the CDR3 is TGTGCCAGCAGGGTACAGGGACAGATTAATTCACCCCTCCACTTT. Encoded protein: CASRVQGQINSPLHF.